A single sample gave rise to the 4 T cell receptor beta chains below, sequenced in a study of T-cell memory formation after mild COVID-19. TCRdb reprocessed the 5' RACE reads via MiXCR and lists one record per CDR3 protein. The sample records around 260,000 distinct CDR3 sequences, roughly 16% being singletons. The source material was PBMCs or a T cell subset sorted from them (not recorded which). These receptors were taken from a man younger than 35 who had mild COVID-19 (a few samples of this study predate the infection). Cell type and time point are not known.

This clonotype occurred a few times. The chain links TRBV7-3 to TRBJ2-1; 10 positions agree with TRBD2. This CDR3 spans 16 amino acids. CDR1 is SGHTA, CDR2 FQGTGA, per germline. After removal of 5 bases from V and 8 bases from J, the junction contained 12 bases not matched to a gene. The CDR3 DNA reads TGTGCCAGCAGCCCGATGCGTCTAGCGGGGGAACATGAGCAGTTCTTC. It translates to CASSPMRLAGEHEQFF.

This clonotype was observed a few times. Because the CDR3 is missing its conserved closing phenylalanine or tryptophan, this is likely a read error. The DNA is omitted, as the CDR3 cannot be located on it reliably, and the CDR3 follows TCRdb's listing. V usage is TRBV20-1 and J usage is TRBJ2-4; TRBD1, the table's D call, lacks a check against the DNA. Per the germline V gene, CDR1 is DFQATT and CDR2 is SNEGSKA (reference sequence). 9 amino acids form the CDR3, both terminal residues included. The CDR3 is CSATSRGLS.

This clonotype was observed a few times. The CDR3 nucleotides read TGTGCCAGCGGGGAAAAGGCCACAGATACGCAGTATTTT. Translation gives CASGEKATDTQYF. This chain uses TRBV12-3 or TRBV12-4 with TRBJ2-3; D is unclear. This CDR3 is 13 amino acids long. Trimming left V 8 bases short and J 2 bases short, with 11 bases between.

This chain uses TRBV28 with TRBJ1-1; 8 bases line up with TRBD1. Germline CDR1 MDHEN, CDR2 SYDVKM. The CDR3 is 15 amino acids. The V segment lost 4 bases and the J segment 10 bases; nucleotides outside the gene matches: 14. CDR3: CASSSNTGGFFGAFF. The CDR3 DNA reads TGTGCCAGCAGTTCAAACACAGGGGGGTTTTTTGGAGCTTTCTTT.